This is a list of T cell receptor beta chains from one sample in a study of tumor-infiltrating lymphocytes in primary liver carcinoma. MiXCR, applied by TCRdb to the multiplex PCR reads, yields one record per CDR3 protein. The data contain hundreds of thousands of distinct CDR3 sequences, more than 55% of them singletons. Sequencing was performed on peripheral blood. Receptor source: a woman aged 30 to 39 with primary liver carcinoma and hepatitis B virus infection. The CDR3 runs from the conserved cysteine through the conserved F or W. The D gene is left open where the match is weak. Clone size, where shown, is once, few, many, or a class for clones that have expanded.

>TRBV11-1|NA|TRBJ2-2|NA
TGTGCCAGCAGCTTAGGGTTGATCGGGGAGCTGCTTTTT
CASSLGLIGELLF
>TRBV6-6|NA|TRBJ2-5|many
TGTGCCAGCAGTGGGGGGAGGGAGACCCAGTACTTC
CASSGGRETQYF
>TRBV28|TRBD1|TRBJ1-1|NA
TGTGCCAGCAGCACACGTACAGGGGGCTACACTGAAGCTTTCTTT
CASSTRTGGYTEAFF
>TRBV5-1|TRBD2|TRBJ2-3|NA
TGCGCCAGTAGCGGAGGATCTACGGGAGGAGATACGCAGTATTTT
CASSGGSTGGDTQYF
>TRBV29-1|NA|TRBJ1-4|few
TGCAGCGTGAAAAAAGGGGCCCCGTCAACTAATGAAAAACTGTTTTTT
CSVKKGAPSTNEKLFF
>TRBV5-5|NA|TRBJ2-7|NA
TGTGCCAGCAGCTTGCAGCAGCGCTCCTGCGAGCAGTACTTC
CASSLQQRSCEQYF
>TRBV6-2/TRBV6-3|NA|TRBJ2-7|NA
TGTGCCACCGCCTCCTACGAGCAGTACTTC
CATASYEQYF
>TRBV19|TRBD2|TRBJ2-3|few
TGTGCCAGTAGTATAGGCGGCGGGAGACACACAGATACGCAGTATTTT
CASSIGGGRHTDTQYF
>TRBV29-1|TRBD1|TRBJ2-4|once
TGCAGTGTGACAGGGCCCCCGGGGCTGCAAAACGTTCAGTACTTC
CSVTGPPGLQNVQYF
>TRBV29-1|TRBD1|TRBJ1-5|NA
TGCAGTGATGAAAGACAGGGGGTGAATCAGCCCCAGCATTTT
CSDERQGVNQPQHF
>TRBV10-3|NA|TRBJ2-5|few
TGTGCCATCAGTCAGGGAGGCGAGACCCAGTACTTC
CAISQGGETQYF
>TRBV7-9|TRBD2|TRBJ2-7|NA
TGTGCCAGCAGCGCTGCTAGCGGGAGTTACGAGCAGTACTTC
CASSAASGSYEQYF
>TRBV12-3/TRBV12-4|NA|TRBJ1-5|NA
TGTGCCAGCGCGAAGAGCAATCAGTCCCAGCATTTT
CASAKSNQSQHF
>TRBV12-3/TRBV12-4|TRBD1|TRBJ2-7|NA
TGTGCCAGCAGTTCTCCGGGACAGGGGCAATACGGGCAGTACTTC
CASSSPGQGQYGQYF
>TRBV12-3/TRBV12-4|NA|TRBJ1-2|many
TGTGCCAGCAGCCTGGACCCGGGGGGCTACACCTTC
CASSLDPGGYTF
>TRBV5-6|TRBD2|TRBJ2-3|NA
TGTGCCAGCAGCTTCACTAGCGGGATCAGCACAGATACGCAGTATTTT
CASSFTSGISTDTQYF
>TRBV5-4|NA|TRBJ2-3|NA
TGTGCCAGCAGCTCCCCCAAGGGGGGAGCCGATACGCAGTATTTT
CASSSPKGGADTQYF
>TRBV10-3|TRBD2|TRBJ2-1|once
TGTGCAATCAAGGGGGACGCTAGCGGGAGAAGTCTCGATGAGCAGCTCTTC
CAIKGDASGRSLDEQLF
>TRBV11-2|NA|TRBJ2-7|NA
TGTGCCAGCAGCTTTGACCCGTGTAGCTCCTACGGGCAGTACTTC
CASSFDPCSSYGQYF
>TRBV6-1|TRBD2|TRBJ2-4|few
TGTGCCAGCAGTGATCTTTCGGGGGGGCTTGCCAAAAACATTCAGTACTTC
CASSDLSGGLAKNIQYF
>TRBV28|TRBD1|TRBJ2-5|once
TGTGCCAGCAGTACCCCGGGACAGGGATCAGCAGAGACCCAGTACTTC
CASSTPGQGSAETQYF
>TRBV19|TRBD1|TRBJ1-6|once
TGTGCCAGTAGACCCGGACAGGGTTCTTCACCCCTCCACTTT
CASRPGQGSSPLHF
>TRBV6-2/TRBV6-3|NA|TRBJ1-2|NA
TGTGCCAGCAGTTCTCGACAGGTCTATGACTACACCTTC
CASSSRQVYDYTF
>TRBV28|TRBD1|TRBJ2-7|NA
TGTGCCAGCAACGGCCAAGGGACAGGGTTCCACGAGCAGTACTTC
CASNGQGTGFHEQYF
>TRBV11-2|NA|TRBJ2-5|many
TGTGCCAGCAGTTGGGACCGGACGACCCAGTACTTC
CASSWDRTTQYF
>TRBV5-1|TRBD1|TRBJ2-2|NA
TGCGCCAGCAGATATCTGGGGACAGGGGGTCCCAGGGAGCTGTTTTTT
CASRYLGTGGPRELFF
>TRBV28|NA|TRBJ2-1|NA
TGTGCCAGCGGCCGCGCTAGCGTTGGGCAGTTCTTC
CASGRASVGQFF
>TRBV5-1|TRBD2|TRBJ2-3|few
TGCGCCAGCAGCTTGGCTCGGTCTAGCGGGTCGGATACGCAGTATTTT
CASSLARSSGSDTQYF
>TRBV5-4|TRBD2|TRBJ2-5|few
TGTGCCAGCAGCTTGCGGGAGGGGATAAAGACCCAGTACTTC
CASSLREGIKTQYF
>TRBV7-3|NA|TRBJ2-1|NA
TGTGCCAGCAGCTCTGACAGCTACTACAATGAGCAGTTCTTC
CASSSDSYYNEQFF
>TRBV11-3|TRBD1|TRBJ2-5|once
TGTGCCAGCAGCGGTACAGGGGGCAGTCAAGAGACCCAGTACTTC
CASSGTGGSQETQYF
>TRBV29-1|NA|TRBJ1-2|many
TGCAGCGTTGATTCGGGGAACAACTATGGCTACACCTTC
CSVDSGNNYGYTF
>TRBV6-1|NA|TRBJ1-5|NA
TGTGCCAGCAGCCCCAGGGTTTCTTCCCTTAGCAATCAGCCCCAGCATTTT
CASSPRVSSLSNQPQHF
>TRBV6-6|NA|TRBJ1-5|NA
TGTGCCAGCAGCCGCGGGACCAACAGCAATCAGCCCCAGCATTTT
CASSRGTNSNQPQHF
>TRBV13|NA|TRBJ2-1|NA
TGTGCCAGCAGCACCCGGGACCGTATGGATGAGCAGCTCTTC
CASSTRDRMDEQLF
>TRBV7-9|NA|TRBJ2-2|NA
TGTGCCAGCAGCTCGCCGTCCGGGGAGCTGTTTTTT
CASSSPSGELFF
>TRBV5-6|NA|TRBJ2-3|NA
TGTGCCAGCAGCGGTAGCGCTTACACAAATACGCAGTATTTT
CASSGSAYTNTQYF
>TRBV30|NA|TRBJ1-5|NA
TGTGCCTGGAGTGTAAACAAGAATCAGCCCCAGCATTTT
CAWSVNKNQPQHF
>TRBV12-3/TRBV12-4|TRBD2|TRBJ2-1|many
TGTGCCAGCAGCATACCGGGACTAGCGGGAGGGCCCTACAATGAGCAGTTCTTC
CASSIPGLAGGPYNEQFF
>TRBV11-2|NA|TRBJ2-3|many
TGTGCCAGCAGCTTATACGGGAGCCCAGATACGCAGTATTTT
CASSLYGSPDTQYF
>TRBV4-3|NA|TRBJ1-1|NA
TGCGCCAGCAGCCAAGGGGTAGGGGGTGTTGACACTGATGCTTTCTTT
CASSQGVGGVDTDAFF
>TRBV4-1|NA|TRBJ2-1|NA
TGCGCCAGCAGCCAAGATCGAATCACTAACAATGAGCAGTTCTTC
CASSQDRITNNEQFF
>TRBV7-8|TRBD2|TRBJ2-1|NA
TGTGCCAGCAGCTCAAAGACTAGCGGGAGTAGGAATGAGCACTTCTTC
CASSSKTSGSRNEHFF
>TRBV4-2|NA|TRBJ1-5|NA
TGTGCCAGCACCCAAGATCTTTTGGTCAATCAGCCCCGGCATTTT
CASTQDLLVNQPRHF
>TRBV14|NA|TRBJ1-6|few
TGTGCCAGCAGCCCTAACAGGGATTATAATTCACCCCTCCACTTT
CASSPNRDYNSPLHF
>TRBV7-9|NA|TRBJ2-1|NA
TGTGCCAGCATTTCCAGAGGGGGGTTCGATGAGCAGTTCTTC
CASISRGGFDEQFF
>TRBV5-1|NA|TRBJ2-7|NA
TGCGCCGGCAGGCCGGGACTGTCCTACGAGCAGTACTTC
CAGRPGLSYEQYF
>TRBV7-9|NA|TRBJ2-1|few
TGTGCCAGCAGCTTAGTGAGTGGGCAGGAGCAGTTCTTC
CASSLVSGQEQFF
>TRBV5-1|TRBD1|TRBJ2-1|NA
TGCGCCAGCAGCTCAGCCTCTCCGGGACAGGGTCGTAATGAGCAGTTCTTC
CASSSASPGQGRNEQFF
>TRBV5-5|NA|TRBJ2-1|once
TGTGCCAGCAGCTGGGGCGGATACAATCAGCAGTTCTTC
CASSWGGYNQQFF